This T cell receptor beta chain was documented in a study of T cells after yellow fever vaccination. This clonotype was counted at least ten times. TCRdb analysed the 5' RACE reads with MiXCR anew, one entry per CDR3 protein. This sample has approximately 160,000 distinct CDR3 sequences, with approximately 6% found just once. Germline CDR1 reads SGHRS; CDR2 reads YFSETQ. V trimming: 3 bases; J trimming: 1 base; junction bases outside the gene matches: 7. CDR3 length: 15 amino acids. This clonotype was sampled from a man aged 18-30 years who received the YFV17D yellow fever vaccine. The sequencing here drew on CD4+ T cells sorted from PBMCs, taken on the day of the first yellow fever vaccination. This sequence joins TRBV5-1 and TRBJ2-7; TRBD2 matches at 7 bases. In nucleotides, the CDR3 is TGCGCCAGCAGCTATCCGGGACTACCGTCCTACGAGCAGTACGTC. This encodes CASSYPGLPSYEQYV.